This T cell receptor (beta chain) was captured in a study of cytomegalovirus exposure and HLA in healthy donors. Study background: From HLA-typed donors, an early data release held tens of millions of unique TCRs.

Comments on this clone: Its antigen is not known.

Use of 60 Vbeta and 13 Jbeta primers characterized the PCR. Sequenced by immunoSEQ multiplex PCR; TCRdb stores in-frame clones only, minus some. The profile shows about 110,000 clones, around 75% of them singletons. General study points: In a later analysis, TCR beta V- and J-gene trimming was associated with a missense DCLRE1C variant. A previous analysis found most TCR beta V segments productive roughly 87% or roughly 30% of the time.

The germline V gene encodes CDR1 LNHDA and CDR2 SQIVND (reference sequence). This CDR3 contains 15 residues. The V segment lost 4 bases and the J segment 8 bases; nucleotides outside the gene matches: 2. The chain couples TRBV19 to TRBJ2-1; 16 bases line up with TRBD2. The TCR originated in a man between 25 and 39 years old in good health and CMV-seronegative. The specimen was PBMCs. The CDR3 loop is CASSRGTSGRDEQFF. Written as DNA, the CDR3 is TGTGCCAGTAGTAGAGGGACTAGCGGGAGGGATGAGCAGTTCTTC. The full variable domain, its missing parts supplied by reference TRBV19 and TRBJ2-1, is DGGITQSPKYLFRKEGQNVTLSCEQNLNHDAMYWYRQDPGQGLRLIYYSQIVNDFQKGDIAEGYSVSREKKESFPLTVTSAQKNPTAFYLCASSRGTSGRDEQFFGPGTRLTVL.